These 8 T cell receptor beta chains were all obtained from the same sample, sequenced in a study of blood T cell repertoires in COVID-19. TCRdb's table, derived via immunoSEQ multiplex PCR, lists solely in-frame clones and lacks some. The profile shows about 210,000 clones, around 82% of them singletons. Material for sequencing was peripheral blood. Receptors were obtained from a woman aged 40 to 49 with acute or convalescent COVID-19.

V usage is TRBV3-1 (or the pseudogene TRBV3-2) and J usage is TRBJ2-1; D gene ambiguous. The CDR3 contains 13 residues. V lost 4 bases and J 4 bases, leaving 8 bases between the germline ends. Germline V CDR1 and CDR2: LGHDT, YNNKEL (reference sequence). CDR3 in DNA: TGTGCCAGCAGCCCCTACGGTTACAATGAGCAGTTCTTC. It encodes CASSPYGYNEQFF.

Only a few counts were recorded for this clone. The CDR3 sequence is CASSYAGTGYNQPQHF. The DNA for the CDR3 is TGTGCCAGCAGTTACGCCGGGACAGGGTACAATCAGCCCCAGCATTTT. The chain combines TRBV6-2 or TRBV6-3 with TRBJ1-5; 9 bases are a match to TRBD1. V was clipped by 2 bases and J by 3 bases; unmatched bases: 5. The V gene's germline CDR1 is MNHEY and CDR2 SVGEGT. The CDR3 length is 16 residues.

This chain links TRBV10-3 with TRBJ1-1; D is ambiguous. CDR3 length equals 13 residues. Germline V CDR1 and CDR2: ENHRY, SYGVKD. V was trimmed by 8 bases and J by 0 bases, leaving 10 bases between them. The chain's CDR3 is CAIAAELNTEAFF. CDR3 nucleotides: TGTGCCATCGCGGCCGAGCTGAACACTGAAGCTTTCTTT.

V and J are TRBV5-1 and TRBJ2-1, with D perhaps TRBD1 (6 bases). Per germline, CDR1 SGHRS and CDR2 YFSETQ. The CDR3 has 14 amino acids. V lost 2 bases and J lost 8, with 14 bases in between. In nucleotides, the CDR3 is TGCGCCAGCAGCTTAGGACAGTCGATCGATGAGCAGTTCTTC. This gives the protein CASSLGQSIDEQFF.

This clone was detected a few times. The chain employs TRBV15 and TRBJ2-7; 8 nucleotides agree with TRBD1. Germline trimming cut 0 bases from V and 6 bases from J; bases unmatched to any gene: 4. The CDR3 covers 14 residues. Germline V gene sequence: CDR1 LNHNV, CDR2 YYDKDF (reference sequence). This CDR3 is CATSRDLGQVEQYF. In DNA form, the CDR3 reads TGTGCCACCAGCAGAGATTTGGGACAGGTCGAGCAGTACTTC.

This chain joins TRBV13 and TRBJ2-1; D remains unclear. Trimming removed 4 bases from V and 3 bases from J, with 16 bases in between. Germline V gene lookup returns CDR1 PRHDT and CDR2 FYEKMQ (reference sequence). The CDR3 contains 16 residues. CDR3 coding DNA: TGTGCCAGCAGCTCCCTGGCGGAGCTCATCTACAATGAGCAGTTCTTC. Its translation is CASSSLAELIYNEQFF.

This clone was counted only a few times. Distinct nucleotide sequences in the sample also encode this CDR3. The J gene is TRBJ2-7, the V gene TRBV15, with D unresolved. Germline lookup yields CDR1 LNHNV and CDR2 YYDKDF (reference sequence). The length of the CDR3 is 13 residues. Between the trimmed V and J ends, which lost 5 bases and 1 base, there was a span of 9 bases. CDR3 protein: CATSRGRSYEQYF. For the CDR3, the DNA is TGTGCCACCAGCCGTGGGCGTTCCTACGAGCAGTACTTC.

The chain has TRBV11-2 and TRBJ2-7; 7 nucleotides match TRBD2. Per the germline V gene, CDR1 is SGHAT and CDR2 is FQNNGV. The J segment lost 2 bases and the V segment lost 5 bases, leaving 12 bases of the junction unmatched. The CDR3 has 16 amino acids. CDR3 sequence reads: CASSPHLAGQTYEQYF. The CDR3 DNA sequence: TGTGCCAGCAGCCCCCACTTAGCGGGCCAAACCTACGAGCAGTACTTC. Looking up the rest from reference TRBV11-2 and TRBJ2-7 gives the full variable domain: EAGVAQSPRYKIIEKRQSVAFWCNPISGHATLYWYQQILGQGPKLLIQFQNNGVVDDSQLPKDRFSAERLKGVDSTLKIQPAKLEDSAVYLCASSPHLAGQTYEQYFGPGTRLTVT.